Presented here are 23 T cell receptor beta chains from one specimen sequenced in a study of kidney transplant recipient with SARS-CoV-2 infection. TCRdb processed the reads anew with MiXCR; each CDR3 protein has one entry. The sample holds 200,000 to 300,000 distinct CDR3 sequences, around 26% seen once. The material was a blood sample, obtained at baseline and around day 110 from a kidney transplant recipient. These TCRs come from a male patient in his 30s who had COVID-19 and was a kidney transplant recipient. Among the T cells, some may be from the graft donor.

This clonotype was found many times. The chain couples TRBV30 to TRBJ1-2; D is ambiguous. Trimming removed 0 bases at V and 7 bases at J, with 12 bases between. Germline CDR1 and CDR2: GTSNPN and SVGIG (reference sequence). This CDR3 region has 13 residues. The CDR3 is CAWSVRGWIGYTF. In nucleotides, the CDR3 is TGTGCCTGGAGTGTACGAGGATGGATTGGCTACACCTTC.

This clonotype was counted many times. The V call is TRBV4-2, the J call TRBJ1-3, with 8 nucleotides matching TRBD1. The CDR3 is 15 residues long. Losses at the gene ends were 0 bases for V and 3 bases for J; bases not matched to a gene: 1. The germline gives CDR1 LGHNA, CDR2 YNFKEQ. CDR3 sequence reads: CASSQEDRVGNTIYF. DNA for the CDR3: TGTGCCAGCAGCCAAGAGGACAGGGTTGGAAACACCATATATTTT.

Only one count was recorded for this clonotype. Possible read error: a much larger clone is one base away. The chain joins TRBV6-4 to TRBJ1-2; unclear D gene. This CDR3 comprises 17 residues. Germline loops: CDR1 MRHNA, CDR2 SNTAGT. CDR3 residues: CAGSGDPSHGKTYGYTF. The CDR3 DNA is TGTGCCGGCAGTGGTGACCCCTCACACGGAAAGACCTATGGCTACACCTTC.

This clonotype was seen at least ten times. The chain links TRBV3-1 to TRBJ2-5, with D possibly TRBD2 on 5 matching bases. Between the trimmed V and J ends, which lost 5 bases and 5 bases, there was a span of 24 bases. CDR3 length: 17 residues. Germline V CDR1 and CDR2: LGHDT, YNNKEL (reference sequence). The CDR3, as DNA: TGTGCCAGCAGCGCGGAGGATCCCATTTCTTTCTCTGAGACCCAGTACTTC. Translating gives CASSAEDPISFSETQYF.

This clonotype was seen a few times. The J gene is TRBJ2-6, the V gene TRBV12-3 or TRBV12-4; TRBD1 matches 8 bases. After removal of 5 bases from V and 2 bases from J, the junction contained 5 bases not matched to a gene. CDR3 size: 16 residues. The chain's CDR3 is CASSKTGAAGANVLTF. In DNA, the CDR3 is TGTGCCAGCAGTAAGACAGGGGCCGCTGGGGCCAACGTCCTGACTTTC.

This clonotype was seen ten or more times. This sequence joins TRBV19 and TRBJ1-5, with 7 bases that match TRBD1. The CDR3 is made up of 16 amino acids. The V gene's germline CDR1 is LNHDA and CDR2 SQIVND (reference sequence). V dropped 3 bases and J dropped 0; count of bases not matched to a gene: 5. The CDR3, as DNA: TGTGCCAGTAGTATGAGACAGGGTCATAGCAATCAGCCCCAGCATTTT. Amino acids: CASSMRQGHSNQPQHF.

In regard to this clonotype: This may stem from a read error, because a much larger clone lies one nucleotide away. This chain joins TRBV6-2 or TRBV6-3 and TRBJ1-6; D possibly corresponds to TRBD1 (6 bases). The CDR3 length is 13 residues. Germline CDR1 MNHEY, CDR2 SVGEGT. The CDR3 DNA is TGTGTCAGCAGTATCGACAGGCATTCACCCCTCCACTTT. This encodes CVSSIDRHSPLHF.

The table lists this clonotype with many counts. The chain uses TRBV3-1 and TRBJ2-5; no clear D. Germline CDR1 and CDR2: LGHDT and YNNKEL (reference sequence). V was trimmed by 5 bases and J by 5 bases, leaving 24 bases between them. CDR3 size: 17 residues. The CDR3 DNA is TGTGCCAGCAGCATCGTCGGTCCCATTTCTTTCTCTGAGACCCAGTACTTC. This encodes CASSIVGPISFSETQYF.

This clonotype was detected a few times. Given a much more abundant clone one base away, this may be a read error. CDR3 sequence reads: CACSLGTGQNEKLFF. For the CDR3, the DNA is TGTGCCTGCAGCTTGGGGACAGGACAGAATGAAAAACTGTTTTTT. The chain employs TRBV7-6 and TRBJ1-4, with 8 bases that match TRBD1. The CDR3 consists of 15 residues. Germline assignment: CDR1 SGHVS and CDR2 FNYEAQ.

This clonotype was seen many times. This chain uses TRBV18 with TRBJ1-6; 8 bases align to TRBD1. Per the germline V gene, CDR1 is KGHSH and CDR2 is LQKENI. The CDR3 has 15 residues. Germline trimming cut 3 bases from V and 5 bases from J; bases unmatched to any gene: 3. As DNA, the CDR3 is TGTGCCAGCTCACCGACAGGGGTGAATAATTCACCCCTCCACTTT. Amino acid sequence: CASSPTGVNNSPLHF.

V and J are TRBV29-1 and TRBJ1-2, with unresolved D. CDR3 length: 16 residues. Trimming removed 4 bases at V and 4 bases at J, with 22 bases between. CDR1 and CDR2 (germline): SQVTM, ANQGSEA. The CDR3 DNA reads as TGCAGCGTTGTGACATTACTAGCATGGAAGACCTATGGCTACACCTTC. Its protein product is CSVVTLLAWKTYGYTF.

The table lists this clonotype with many counts. The chain uses TRBV25-1 and TRBJ1-2, with D uncertain. CDR3 length equals 17 residues. Trimming removed 5 bases from V and 4 bases from J, with 23 bases in between. Germline V gene sequence: CDR1 MGHDK, CDR2 SYGVNS. CDR3 protein: CASSLPIELGKTYGYTF. The CDR3 coding sequence is TGTGCCAGCAGTCTGCCTATAGAACTGGGAAAGACCTATGGCTACACCTTC.

This clonotype occurred many times. The chain joins TRBV2 to TRBJ2-7; D remains ambiguous. In germline, CDR1 is SNHLY, CDR2 FYNNEI. V dropped 4 bases and J dropped 3 bases, with 10 bases sitting between them. CDR3 length: 13 residues. CDR3 nucleotide sequence: TGTGCCAGCAGTGGAAGGCAGGACTACGAGCAGTACTTC. Its translation is CASSGRQDYEQYF.

Note on this clonotype: Being one base from a much bigger clone, this may be a read error. The chain uses TRBV20-1 and TRBJ1-2; D not certain. The CDR3 is 16 amino acids. CDR1 is DFQATT and CDR2 is SNEGSKA in the germline V gene (reference sequence). The CDR3 DNA follows: TGCAGTGCTTCGATAACGCTGTTTCGAAAGACCTATGGCTGCACCTTC. As protein: CSASITLFRKTYGCTF.

Turning to this clonotype: A far bigger clonotype differs at one base, so this is likely a read error. V is TRBV5-1 and J is TRBJ1-2; the D is unclear. The CDR3 runs to 16 residues. Trimming took 7 bases from V and 4 from J, leaving 23 bases between them. Germline V gene sequence: CDR1 SGHRS, CDR2 YFSETQ. This chain's CDR3 is CASSSLPVRKTYGYTF. DNA for the CDR3: TGCGCCAGCTCTAGTCTACCGGTTCGAAAGACCTATGGCTACACCTTC.

This clonotype was seen only a few times. The V and J genes are TRBV2 and TRBJ1-1; no firm D call. Trimming removed 7 bases from V and 1 base from J, with 10 bases in between. Germline V gene lookup returns CDR1 SNHLY and CDR2 FYNNEI. The CDR3 is 13 residues long. This CDR3 reads CASTSQKNTEAFF. The CDR3 nucleotides are TGTGCCAGCACATCGCAGAAGAACACTGAAGCTTTCTTT.

V usage is TRBV21-1 and J usage is TRBJ2-3; the table names TRBD2, a call not compared with the DNA. TRBV21-1 constitutes a pseudogene. The CDR3 extends over 17 amino acids. The CDR3 sequence: CASRNELATVMQDTQYF. As DNA, the CDR3 is TGTGCCAGCAGGAACGAACTAGCTACAGTCATGCAAGATACGCAGTATTTT.

Details on this clonotype: Since a much larger clone is just one base distant, this may be a read error. It is likely a read error, because the conserved phenylalanine at the end of the CDR3 is missing. CDR3 sequence: CSVDLPENTEAFL. The DNA of the CDR3 is TGCAGCGTTGATTTGCCAGAGAACACTGAAGCTTTCCTT. The genes are TRBV29-1 and TRBJ1-1; D is ambiguous. Trimming took off 3 bases at V and 1 base at J, with 9 bases between the two ends. The CDR3 covers 13 residues. CDR1 is SQVTM and CDR2 is ANQGSEA in the germline V gene.

Ten or more counts support this clonotype. The V gene is TRBV7-9, the J gene TRBJ1-3; D not certain. The CDR3 contains 14 residues. Trimming left V 1 base short and J 5 bases short, with 9 bases between. Germline-derived CDR1 and CDR2 are SEHNR and FQNEAQ (reference sequence). The CDR3 sequence is CASSLDLGRNTIYF. The DNA of the CDR3 is TGTGCCAGCAGCTTAGACCTGGGAAGAAACACCATATATTTT.

About this clonotype itself: A much larger clone sits a single nucleotide away, making a read error possible. The J gene is TRBJ2-5, the V gene TRBV19; 13 nucleotides line up with TRBD2. This CDR3 comprises 19 residues. The germline V gene encodes CDR1 LNHDA and CDR2 SQIVND (reference sequence). The CDR3 nucleotides are TGTGCCAGTAGTATATGGTCCGGTTGGACTAGCGGGAGCCAAGAGACCCAGTGCTTC. Encoded protein: CASSIWSGWTSGSQETQCF.

This clonotype has at least ten counts. The chain joins TRBV14 to TRBJ1-2; weak D call: TRBD1 (5 bases). Germline V lookup: CDR1 SGHDN, CDR2 FVKESK. The CDR3 length is 13 residues. V was trimmed by 4 bases and J by 7 bases, leaving 13 bases between them. Here the CDR3 reads CASSPRQGSGYTF. CDR3 sequence (DNA): TGTGCCAGCAGCCCCCGGCAGGGCTCTGGCTACACCTTC.

A remark on this clonotype: A read error may explain this, as a much larger clone is one base away. J is TRBJ1-1 and V is TRBV5-1, with 7 bases identical to TRBD1. The V gene's germline CDR1 is SGHRS and CDR2 YFSETQ. The CDR3 has 15 residues. The CDR3 loop reads CTSREGAGGEAEAFF. In nucleotides, the CDR3 is TGCACCAGCAGGGAGGGGGCAGGGGGTGAAGCTGAAGCTTTCTTT.

Comment on this clonotype: This may stem from a read error, because a much larger clone lies one nucleotide away. The conserved final phenylalanine or tryptophan is absent from the CDR3, which likely points to a read error. V usage is TRBV27 and J usage is TRBJ2-3, with D perhaps TRBD1 (6 bases). From germline, CDR1 is MNHEY and CDR2 SMNVEV (reference sequence). The CDR3 loop spans 13 amino acids. The ends were cut back, 6 bases at V and 0 bases at J, with 7 bases in the middle. CDR3 residues: CASRGASTDTQYS. CDR3 DNA sequence: TGTGCCAGCAGGGGGGCTAGCACAGATACGCAGTATTCT.